This entry lists 7 T cell receptor beta chains sequenced from one sample in a study of T cells in Graves' hyperthyroidism and ophthalmopathy. Template material for amplifying TCR beta CDR3 regions consisted of RNA transcripts. An initial round of RT-PCR targeting the TCR CDR3 relied on the HTBI primer set. Using its own MiXCR run on the multiplex PCR reads, TCRdb lists one record per CDR3 protein. This sample carries around 300,000 distinct CDR3 sequences, roughly a fifth of them seen once, and the ten largest clones take approximately 37%. The material sequenced was blood. The receptors were sampled from a man between 45 and 60 years old with Graves' ophthalmopathy.

The table lists this clonotype with a count of one. One base away lies a much larger clone, so this may be a sequencing read error. The chain links TRBV30 to TRBJ1-2; no clear D. Germline loops: CDR1 GTSNPN, CDR2 SVGIG (reference sequence). The CDR3 extends over 15 amino acids. Here the CDR3 reads CAWGVLPGESYGYTF. CDR3 in DNA: TGTGCCTGGGGTGTACTTCCAGGTGAATCGTATGGCTACACCTTC.

This CDR3 is CSVERRDSNSYEQYF. Written as DNA, the CDR3 is TGCAGCGTTGAAAGGCGGGACTCCAACTCCTACGAGCAGTACTTC. This sequence joins TRBV29-1 and TRBJ2-7, with D possibly being TRBD2 (6 bases). Trimming took 2 bases from V and 0 from J, leaving 14 bases between them. Germline V lookup: CDR1 SQVTM, CDR2 ANQGSEA. CDR3 size: 15 residues.

V is TRBV6-1 and J is TRBJ1-4, with unresolved D. With 6 bases removed from V and 5 bases from J, the gap between germline ends came to 13 bases. The germline CDR1 and CDR2 sequences are MNHNS and SASEGT. CDR3 length: 14 residues. In DNA form, the CDR3 reads TGTGCCAGCAGCATCGGACCCCGCAATGAAAAACTGTTTTTT. Residues: CASSIGPRNEKLFF.

This clonotype was recorded many times. The chain has TRBV7-2 and TRBJ2-1, with 7 nucleotides matching TRBD2. J was trimmed by 9 bases and V by 5 bases; bases with no gene match: 4. This CDR3 has 12 amino acids. Germline V gene lookup returns CDR1 SGHTA and CDR2 FQGNSA. In DNA, the CDR3 is TGTGCCAGCAGCCGGGGGGTTGTTGAGCAGTTCTTC. Translation: CASSRGVVEQFF.

J is TRBJ1-5 and V is TRBV20-1, with a possible D match to TRBD1 (6 bases). Looked up from germline, CDR1 is DFQATT and CDR2 is SNEGSKA (reference sequence). CDR3 length: 17 residues. V shed 3 bases and J shed 5 bases, with 23 bases lying between them. The CDR3 bases are TGCAGTGCTAGCCGAGGAAAAGGAACAGGGCCGGATCAGCCCCAGCATTTT. This gives the protein CSASRGKGTGPDQPQHF.

This clonotype was recorded many times. This chain links TRBV30 with TRBJ1-2; tentative D call: TRBD1 (5 bases). There are 14 residues in the CDR3. V lost 3 bases and J 8 bases, leaving 19 bases between the germline ends. Germline CDR1 and CDR2: GTSNPN and SVGIG (reference sequence). The CDR3 reads CAWRSTGTSKGYTF. In DNA form, the CDR3 reads TGTGCCTGGAGGTCGACCGGGACCTCAAAAGGCTACACCTTC.

This clonotype was counted at least ten times. The genes are TRBV2 and TRBJ1-5; TRBD1 matches at 12 bases. V lost 4 bases to trimming and J lost 6 bases; unmatched junction nucleotides: 4. This CDR3 is 15 amino acids long. Germline V gene lookup returns CDR1 SNHLY and CDR2 FYNNEI. CDR3 loop: CASSVGQGASQPQHF. In nucleotides, the CDR3 is TGTGCCAGCAGTGTGGGACAGGGGGCGAGTCAGCCCCAGCATTTT.